These 23 T cell receptor beta chains were all obtained from the same sample, sequenced in a study of blood T cell repertoires in COVID-19. Repertoires were generated with immunoSEQ multiplex PCR, while TCRdb's copy carries only in-frame clones and drops some. The repertoire holds 200,000 to 250,000 clones, with about 84% as singletons. Sequencing input: PBMCs or T cells enriched from blood (not recorded which). The receptors stem from a man between 60 and 75 years old who had recovered from COVID-19.

This clone is a singleton in its sample. V and J are TRBV14 and TRBJ1-1; 12 positions match TRBD1. The CDR3 spans 16 residues. Germline V CDR1 and CDR2: SGHDN, FVKESK. V was pared by 4 bases and J by 5 bases, with 8 bases of the junction left unmatched. CDR3 DNA: TGTGCCAGCAGCCCGTGGGACAGGGGGCGTTATACTGAAGCTTTCTTT. Amino acid sequence: CASSPWDRGRYTEAFF.

In the case of this clone: Other DNA sequences in the same sample also yield this CDR3. V usage is TRBV18 and J usage is TRBJ1-1, with 8 bases aligning to TRBD1. Trimming removed 6 bases from V and 4 bases from J; junction bases left unmatched: 4. Germline values: CDR1 KGHSH, CDR2 LQKENI. This CDR3 region has 13 residues. For the CDR3, the DNA is TGTGCCAGCTCTTTACAGGGGGGCACTGAAGCTTTCTTT. It translates to CASSLQGGTEAFF.

This clone has a handful of counts. V usage is TRBV7-2 and J usage is TRBJ2-5; D gene ambiguous. The CDR3 extends over 13 amino acids. Trimming left V 3 bases short and J 5 bases short, with 10 bases between. Germline V gene lookup returns CDR1 SGHTA and CDR2 FQGNSA. For the CDR3, the DNA is TGTGCCAGCAGCTTGGAGCTGCGGGAGACCCAGTACTTC. This codes for CASSLELRETQYF. The full variable domain, in which reference TRBV7-2 and TRBJ2-5 provide the parts outside the CDR3, is GAGVSQSPSNKVTEKGKDVELRCDPISGHTALYWYRQSLGQGLEFLIYFQGNSAPDKSGLPSDRFSAERTGGSVSTLTIQRTQQEDSAVYLCASSLELRETQYFGPGTRLLVL.

Of note for this clone: Other DNA sequences in this specimen translate into the identical CDR3. The chain joins TRBV18 to TRBJ1-1; D might be TRBD1 (5 bases). The CDR3 is made up of 14 amino acids. From germline, CDR1 is KGHSH and CDR2 LQKENI. Trimming took off 1 base at V and 0 bases at J, with 6 bases between the two ends. CDR3 in DNA: TGTGCCAGCTCACCACGGGGCATGAACACTGAAGCTTTCTTT. Translating gives CASSPRGMNTEAFF. Full variable domain (missing parts from reference TRBV18 and TRBJ1-1): NAGVMQNPRHLVRRRGQEARLRCSPMKGHSHVYWYRQLPEEGLKFMVYLQKENIIDESGMPKERFSAEFPKEGPSILRIQQVVRGDSAAYFCASSPRGMNTEAFFGQGTRLTVV.

The chain joins TRBV4-1 to TRBJ2-5; 9 positions agree with TRBD1. CDR1 and CDR2 from the germline V gene are MGHRA and YSYEKL. Unmatched junction bases numbered 5, after V lost 1 base and J lost 5 bases. CDR3 length: 15 amino acids. CDR3 sequence reads: CASSQATQGAETQYF. The CDR3 nucleotides are TGCGCCAGCAGCCAAGCCACACAGGGGGCTGAGACCCAGTACTTC.

CDR3 in DNA: TGTGCCAGCAGTTACTCGACAGGGGGCATAAGGTTCTCTGGAAACACCATATATTTT. It translates to CASSYSTGGIRFSGNTIYF. The J gene is TRBJ1-3, the V gene TRBV6-2 or TRBV6-3; 10 bases line up with TRBD1. CDR1 and CDR2 (germline): MNHEY, SVGEGT. Trimming at V came to 0 bases and at J to 0 bases, leaving 8 bases not matched to a gene. The CDR3 has 19 amino acids.

In this sample, this clone turned up once. The chain carries TRBV12-3 or TRBV12-4 and TRBJ2-5; no clear D. Trimming shortened V by 2 bases and J by 2 bases, and 3 bases separated the two germline ends. This CDR3 spans 12 amino acids. CDR3 loop: CASSLQQETQYF. The CDR3 region has the DNA TGTGCCAGCAGTTTACAGCAAGAGACCCAGTACTTC.

The chain combines TRBV2 with TRBJ2-3; no definite D call. CDR3 length: 12 amino acids. Germline V gene data show CDR1 as SNHLY and CDR2 as FYNNEI. V was shortened by 7 bases and J by 6 bases, with 11 bases between the two germline ends. CDR3 nucleotides: TGTGCCAGCACTGGCGACGGGGATACGCAGTATTTT. This codes for CASTGDGDTQYF.

The chain uses TRBV3-1 (or the pseudogene TRBV3-2) and TRBJ2-6; possible D gene TRBD1, 6 bases. The length of the CDR3 is 18 residues. Trimming left V 0 bases short and J 2 bases short, with 14 bases between. Germline V gene sequence: CDR1 LGHDT, CDR2 YNNKEL (reference sequence). The CDR3 loop reads CASSQDVYRAAGANVLTF. The CDR3 DNA follows: TGTGCCAGCAGCCAAGATGTTTACAGGGCCGCTGGGGCCAACGTCCTGACTTTC.

The chain is built from TRBV5-6 and TRBJ1-3, with D tentatively TRBD1 (6 bases). V was clipped by 3 bases and J by 0 bases, with 16 bases between them. Germline V gene data show CDR1 as SGHDT and CDR2 as YYEEEE. This CDR3 contains 17 residues. CDR3 DNA sequence: TGTGCCAGCAGCTGGGAACGGACAGCCCTCTCTGGAAACACCATATATTTT. Translated, it gives CASSWERTALSGNTIYF.

The gene calls are TRBV3-1 (or the pseudogene TRBV3-2) and TRBJ1-1; TRBD1 matches 7 bases. V gave up 4 bases and J gave up 1 base; unmatched junction bases: 12. From germline, CDR1 is LGHDT and CDR2 YNNKEL (reference sequence). This CDR3 has 17 residues. The DNA for the CDR3 is TGTGCCAGCAGCCCTACTAAGGGACAGCTCCCGAACACTGAAGCTTTCTTT. It yields the protein CASSPTKGQLPNTEAFF.

CDR3 loop: CASSWLRGALDEQYF. In DNA, the CDR3 is TGCGCCAGCAGCTGGCTCCGGGGGGCGTTAGACGAGCAGTACTTC. The genes are TRBV5-1 and TRBJ2-7; perhaps TRBD2 as D (7 bases). The CDR3 extends over 15 amino acids. Germline V gene lookup returns CDR1 SGHRS and CDR2 YFSETQ. V lost 3 bases and J 5 bases, leaving 18 bases between the germline ends. The full variable domain, completed using reference TRBV5-1 and TRBJ2-7, is KAGVTQTPRYLIKTRGQQVTLSCSPISGHRSVSWYQQTPGQGLQFLFEYFSETQRNKGNFPGRFSGRQFSNSRSEMNVSTLELGDSALYLCASSWLRGALDEQYFGPGTRLTVT.

The chain uses TRBV19 and TRBJ1-4; D call uncertain. Germline values: CDR1 LNHDA, CDR2 SQIVND (reference sequence). V was pared by 8 bases and J by 0 bases, with 10 bases between. This CDR3 has 14 residues. CDR3 nucleotide sequence: TGTGCCAGTGCTGAAGAGTCAACTAATGAAAAACTGTTTTTT. Its protein is CASAEESTNEKLFF.

The chain uses TRBV10-3 and TRBJ1-6; the match to TRBD1 covers 7 bases. The V gene's germline CDR1 is ENHRY and CDR2 SYGVKD. The CDR3 sequence is 13 residues long. V dropped 11 bases and J dropped 7; count of bases not matched to a gene: 8. CDR3 loop: CASYPGQNSPLHF. DNA of the CDR3: TGTGCCTCCTATCCGGGACAGAATTCACCCCTCCACTTT.

V usage is TRBV6-5 and J usage is TRBJ2-3, with 9 bases identical to TRBD2. Germline CDR1 reads MNHEY; CDR2 reads SVGAGI. V was clipped by 6 bases and J by 3 bases; unmatched bases: 7. This CDR3 region has 15 residues. The CDR3 region is CASRTRGGATDTQYF. DNA for the CDR3: TGTGCCAGCAGGACCCGCGGGGGGGCGACAGATACGCAGTATTTT.

The gene calls are TRBV11-2 and TRBJ1-6, with D possibly being TRBD1 (6 bases). The V and J ends lost 2 bases and 8 bases respectively, with 10 bases between them. This CDR3 is 14 amino acids long. Germline V gives CDR1 SGHAT, CDR2 FQNNGV. CDR3 sequence: CASSLQGTYSPLHF. DNA of the CDR3: TGTGCCAGCAGCTTACAGGGGACGTATTCACCCCTCCACTTT.

The chain has TRBV5-4 and TRBJ1-6; 9 bases agree with TRBD1. Losses at the gene ends were 4 bases for V and 14 bases for J; bases not matched to a gene: 10. The CDR3 has 14 amino acids. Germline assignment: CDR1 SGHNT and CDR2 YYREEE (reference sequence). CDR3 DNA: TGTGCCAGCAGCATGGAGAGACAGGGGGGGGCCCTCCACTTT. Translating it yields CASSMERQGGALHF. The full variable domain, in which reference TRBV5-4 and TRBJ1-6 provide the parts outside the CDR3, is ETGVTQSPTHLIKTRGQQVTLRCSSQSGHNTVSWYQQALGQGPQFIFQYYREEENGRGNFPPRFSGLQFPNYSSELNVNALELDDSALYLCASSMERQGGALHFGNGTRLTVT.

The chain is built from TRBV10-3 and TRBJ1-1, with D maybe TRBD1 (6 bases). Between the trimmed V and J ends, which lost 4 bases and 4 bases, there was a span of 13 bases. The CDR3 is 14 residues long. Germline values: CDR1 ENHRY, CDR2 SYGVKD. DNA of the CDR3: TGTGCCATCAGTGGTACAGGGATGGGCACTGAAGCTTTCTTT. As protein: CAISGTGMGTEAFF.

J is TRBJ2-7 and V is TRBV19; tentative D call: TRBD1 (7 bases). The germline V gene encodes CDR1 LNHDA and CDR2 SQIVND (reference sequence). The V and J ends lost 5 bases and 3 bases respectively, with 14 bases between them. CDR3 size: 14 residues. For the CDR3, the DNA is TGTGCCAGTAGTGGAGGGACAGTCAACTACGAGCAGTACTTC. The encoded protein is CASSGGTVNYEQYF.

This chain joins TRBV3-1 (or the pseudogene TRBV3-2) and TRBJ2-7; tentative D call: TRBD1 (6 bases). CDR1 and CDR2 from the germline V gene are LGHDT and YNNKEL (reference sequence). Trimming left V 3 bases short and J 2 bases short, with 20 bases between. The CDR3 length is 17 residues. The CDR3 DNA reads TGTGCCAGCAGCCATGGCTACGTCGGACAGCCGGCCTACGAGCAGTACTTC. Its protein is CASSHGYVGQPAYEQYF.

The chain uses TRBV6-2 or TRBV6-3 and TRBJ1-4; a possible D gene is TRBD1 (6 bases). The CDR3 spans 14 residues. Germline V CDR1 and CDR2: MNHEY, SVGEGT. Between the trimmed V and J ends, which lost 0 bases and 8 bases, there was a span of 10 bases. As DNA, the CDR3 is TGTGCCAGCAGTTACTCAACAGGGAAAGAAAAACTGTTTTTT. It codes for CASSYSTGKEKLFF.

V is TRBV4-3 and J is TRBJ1-6; 8 bases are a match to TRBD1. The junction had 1 base not matched to a gene; V was cut back by 0 bases and J by 3 bases. Germline V gene data show CDR1 as LGHNA and CDR2 as YSLEER. This CDR3 region has 16 residues. The CDR3 protein is CASSQDGTGYNSPLHF. CDR3 in DNA: TGCGCCAGCAGCCAAGATGGGACAGGCTATAATTCACCCCTCCACTTT.

This chain links TRBV14 with TRBJ1-3; TRBD1 matches 8 bases. This CDR3 has 15 residues. After removal of 4 bases from V and 4 bases from J, the junction contained 6 bases not matched to a gene. Germline lookup yields CDR1 SGHDN and CDR2 FVKESK. DNA of the CDR3: TGTGCCAGCAGCCGATTTCAGGGGGCCGGAAACACCATATATTTT. It translates to CASSRFQGAGNTIYF.